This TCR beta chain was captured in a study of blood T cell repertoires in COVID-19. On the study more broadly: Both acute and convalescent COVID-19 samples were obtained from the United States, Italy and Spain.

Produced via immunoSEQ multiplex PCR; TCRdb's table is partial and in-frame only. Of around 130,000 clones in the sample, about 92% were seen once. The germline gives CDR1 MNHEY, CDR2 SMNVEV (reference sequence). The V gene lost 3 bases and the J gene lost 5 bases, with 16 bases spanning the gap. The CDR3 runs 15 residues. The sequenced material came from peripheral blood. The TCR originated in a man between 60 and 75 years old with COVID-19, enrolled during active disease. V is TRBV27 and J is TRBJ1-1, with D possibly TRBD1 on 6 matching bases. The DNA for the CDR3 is TGTGCCAGCAGTTTTTCACAGGGTAGGAGGACTGAAGCTTTCTTT. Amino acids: CASSFSQGRRTEAFF.